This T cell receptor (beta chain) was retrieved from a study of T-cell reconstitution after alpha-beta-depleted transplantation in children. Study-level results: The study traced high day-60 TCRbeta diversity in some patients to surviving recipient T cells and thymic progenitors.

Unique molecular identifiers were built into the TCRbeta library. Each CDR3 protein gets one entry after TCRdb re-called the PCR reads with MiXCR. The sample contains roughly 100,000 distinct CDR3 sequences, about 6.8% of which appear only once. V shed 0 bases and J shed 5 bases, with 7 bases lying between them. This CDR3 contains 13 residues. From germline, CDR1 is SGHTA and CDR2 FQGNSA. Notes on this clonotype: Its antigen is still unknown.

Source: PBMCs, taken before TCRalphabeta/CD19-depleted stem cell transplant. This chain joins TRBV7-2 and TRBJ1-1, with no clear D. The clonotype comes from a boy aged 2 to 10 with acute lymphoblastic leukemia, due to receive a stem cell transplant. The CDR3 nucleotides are TGTGCCAGCAGCTTAGCCCGGGAAACTGAAGCTTTCTTT. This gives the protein CASSLARETEAFF.